One sample yielded the 6 T cell receptor beta chains listed below, sequenced in a study of blood T cells in healthy people across ages. With a J-beta primer mix and a sample-barcoded 5' primer, a second PCR ran 7 to 11 cycles. TCRdb processed the 5' RACE reads anew with MiXCR; each CDR3 protein has one entry. In the table there are hundreds of thousands of distinct CDR3 sequences, roughly 25% of which are singletons. The data were also submitted as part of a second study, on T cells of mothers and their children.

The sample was blood. These receptors were obtained from a boy between 10 and 17 years old in good health.

The sample holds a few counts of this clonotype. The V and J genes are TRBV4-1 and TRBJ2-5; D possibly corresponds to TRBD2 (5 bases). The J call is in doubt because the DNA end fits TRBJ2-1 better. This CDR3 comprises 14 residues. Per the germline V gene, CDR1 is MGHRA and CDR2 is YSYEKL. The CDR3 loop reads CASSQPSGWNEQFF. In DNA, the CDR3 is TGCGCCAGCAGCCAGCCCTCGGGGTGGAATGAGCAGTTCTTC.

This clonotype turned up a few times. J is TRBJ1-5 and V is TRBV20-1; no reliable D call. The CDR3 contains 15 residues. Trimming pared 0 bases from V and 0 bases from J, leaving 9 bases between. CDR1 and CDR2 (germline): DFQATT, SNEGSKA (reference sequence). This chain's CDR3 is CSARDSSSSNQPQHF. Written as DNA, the CDR3 is TGCAGTGCTAGAGATTCAAGTTCTAGCAATCAGCCCCAGCATTTT.

This clonotype has more than one count but fewer than ten. The V call is TRBV5-1, the J call TRBJ1-1, with D possibly being TRBD1 (6 bases). This CDR3 spans 11 amino acids. V was pared by 3 bases and J by 10 bases, with 10 bases between. The V gene's germline CDR1 is SGHRS and CDR2 YFSETQ. The CDR3 DNA reads as TGCGCCAGCAGCTCGCAGGGGAGAGCTTTCTTT. This codes for CASSSQGRAFF.

The CDR3 protein is CAATRDSGANVLTF. The DNA of the CDR3 is TGTGCCGCCACGAGGGACTCCGGGGCCAACGTCCTGACTTTC. The chain joins TRBV6-2 or TRBV6-3 to TRBJ2-6; D possibly corresponds to TRBD2 (6 bases). Germline loops: CDR1 MNHEY, CDR2 SVGEGT. Trimming shortened V by 11 bases and J by 4 bases, and 15 bases separated the two germline ends. This CDR3 region has 14 residues.

There are a few counts of this clonotype. The chain employs TRBV6-5 and TRBJ2-5; D is possibly TRBD2 (5 bases). With 2 bases removed from V and 4 bases from J, the gap between germline ends came to 11 bases. Germline values: CDR1 MNHEY, CDR2 SVGAGI. The CDR3 contains 14 residues. CDR3 region: CASSYNLGVETQYF. The CDR3 bases are TGTGCCAGCAGTTACAATCTCGGGGTAGAGACCCAGTACTTC.

This clonotype appeared a few times. The rearrangement joins TRBV4-2 to TRBJ1-2, with TRBD1 matching over 9 bases. The CDR3 runs to 16 residues. Germline loops: CDR1 LGHNA, CDR2 YNFKEQ. V was pared by 0 bases and J by 4 bases, with 6 bases of the junction left unmatched. CDR3 sequence: CASSQDPGQGVYGYTF. CDR3 bases: TGTGCCAGCAGCCAAGACCCGGGACAGGGTGTCTATGGCTACACCTTC.